What follows are 6 T cell receptor beta chains derived from one specimen sequenced in a study of regulatory T cells in long-lasting Graves disease. iRepertoire HTBI primers and Arm-PCR of CDR3 regions built TCR beta libraries. TCRdb called the multiplex PCR reads again in MiXCR, with one record for every CDR3 protein. The sample contains 350,000 to 500,000 distinct CDR3 sequences, under 25% of which appear only once. Stated time point: persistent/refractory GD, antithyroid drugs over 5 years with positive TRAb. The TCR library was made from RNA that had been extracted from PBMCs in TRIzol. The material was peripheral blood mononuclear cells (PBMCs), obtained when the disease was refractory, from a patient treated with antithyroid drugs. The receptor set was obtained from a female donor with Graves disease.

This clonotype has more than one count but fewer than ten. The chain joins TRBV7-9 to TRBJ1-6; no reliable D call. This CDR3 comprises 15 residues. V lost 5 bases and J 7 bases, leaving 15 bases between the germline ends. Germline values: CDR1 SEHNR, CDR2 FQNEAQ (reference sequence). The CDR3 DNA reads as TGTGCCAGCAGCCCACAACCTGACGGGAATTCACCCCTCCACTTT. Its protein product is CASSPQPDGNSPLHF.

This clonotype has ten or more counts. V and J are TRBV6-1 and TRBJ2-7; D is undetermined. This CDR3 contains 14 residues. Germline values: CDR1 MNHNS, CDR2 SASEGT. Between the trimmed V and J ends, which lost 10 bases and 0 bases, there was a span of 16 bases. CDR3 sequence reads: CAIRRVPGSYEQYF. CDR3 bases: TGTGCCATCAGAAGGGTGCCTGGCTCCTACGAGCAGTACTTC.

There are a few counts of this clonotype. In nucleotides, the CDR3 is TGCGCCAGCAGCCGGCAGACAGGGGGCGCCCGTGGCGGGGAGCTGTTTTTT. Encoded protein: CASSRQTGGARGGELFF. The chain joins TRBV4-1 to TRBJ2-2, with 10 bases that match TRBD1. CDR3 length equals 17 residues. Trimming cost V 4 bases and J 7 bases; bases outside gene matches: 12. CDR1 MGHRA and CDR2 YSYEKL come from the germline V gene.

The sample holds many counts of this clonotype. The genes are TRBV29-1 and TRBJ2-5; possibly TRBD1 or TRBD2 for D (5 bases each). The V end lost 2 bases, the J end lost 2 bases, and 12 bases lay between the germline ends. This CDR3 is 14 amino acids long. The germline gives CDR1 SQVTM, CDR2 ANQGSEA. CDR3 amino acids: CSVERGERQETQYF. DNA of the CDR3: TGCAGCGTTGAAAGAGGGGAGAGACAAGAGACCCAGTACTTC.

This clonotype was picked up a small number of times. V gene TRBV3-1 combines with J gene TRBJ2-2, with 10 positions matching TRBD2. CDR1 and CDR2 from the germline V gene are LGHDT and YNNKEL (reference sequence). Germline trimming cut 7 bases from V and 1 base from J; bases unmatched to any gene: 9. CDR3 length: 17 residues. The CDR3 region is CASTGTSVRENTGELFF. The CDR3 DNA reads as TGTGCCAGCACCGGGACTAGCGTGAGAGAGAACACCGGGGAGCTGTTTTTT.

At least ten counts were recorded for this clonotype. In DNA form, the CDR3 reads TGTGCCAGCAGCCCGCCAGGTTACCCTGCCTACGAGCAGTACTTC. This translates into CASSPPGYPAYEQYF. This chain joins TRBV7-2 and TRBJ2-7; D remains unclear. The germline V gene has CDR1 SGHTA and CDR2 FQGNSA. The CDR3 loop spans 15 amino acids. Trimming left V 5 bases short and J 2 bases short, with 16 bases between. Variable domain in full (rest from reference TRBV7-2 and TRBJ2-7): GAGVSQSPSNKVTEKGKDVELRCDPISGHTALYWYRQSLGQGLEFLIYFQGNSAPDKSGLPSDRFSAERTGGSVSTLTIQRTQQEDSAVYLCASSPPGYPAYEQYFGPGTRLTVT.